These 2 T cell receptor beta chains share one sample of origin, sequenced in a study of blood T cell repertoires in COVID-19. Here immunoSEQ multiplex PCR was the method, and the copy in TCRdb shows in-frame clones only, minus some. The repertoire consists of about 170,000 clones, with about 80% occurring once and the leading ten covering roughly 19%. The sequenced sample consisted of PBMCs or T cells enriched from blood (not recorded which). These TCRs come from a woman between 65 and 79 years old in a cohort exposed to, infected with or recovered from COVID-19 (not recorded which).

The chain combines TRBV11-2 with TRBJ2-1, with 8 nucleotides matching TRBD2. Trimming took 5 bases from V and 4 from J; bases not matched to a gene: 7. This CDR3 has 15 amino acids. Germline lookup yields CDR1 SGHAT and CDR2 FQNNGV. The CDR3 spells CASSRSGSGYNEQFF. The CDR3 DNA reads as TGTGCCAGCAGCCGGAGCGGGAGTGGATACAATGAGCAGTTCTTC.

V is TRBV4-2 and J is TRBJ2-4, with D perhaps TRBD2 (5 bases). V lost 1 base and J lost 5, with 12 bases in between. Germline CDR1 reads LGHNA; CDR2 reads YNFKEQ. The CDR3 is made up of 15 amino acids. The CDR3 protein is CASSQVQSAENIQYF. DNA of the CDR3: TGTGCCAGCAGCCAAGTCCAGTCAGCGGAAAACATTCAGTACTTC.